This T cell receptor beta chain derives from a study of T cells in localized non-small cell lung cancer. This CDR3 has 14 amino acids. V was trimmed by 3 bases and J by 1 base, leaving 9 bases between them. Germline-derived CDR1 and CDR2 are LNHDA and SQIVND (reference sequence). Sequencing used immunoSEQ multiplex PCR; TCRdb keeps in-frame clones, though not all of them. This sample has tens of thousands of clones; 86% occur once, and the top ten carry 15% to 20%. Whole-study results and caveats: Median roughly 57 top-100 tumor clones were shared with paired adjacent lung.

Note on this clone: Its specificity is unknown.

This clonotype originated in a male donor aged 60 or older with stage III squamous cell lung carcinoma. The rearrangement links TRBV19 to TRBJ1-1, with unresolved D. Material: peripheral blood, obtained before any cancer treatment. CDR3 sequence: CASSIQVRNTEAFF. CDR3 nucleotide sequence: TGTGCCAGTAGTATTCAGGTCCGGAACACTGAAGCTTTCTTT.